These T cell receptor beta chains were read from a single sample in a study of brain metastases from non-small cell lung cancer. Method: immunoSEQ multiplex PCR; TCRdb's copy keeps in-frame clones and lacks some. The data contain more than 950 clones, 75% to 90% of them seen just once; the ten biggest clones take up around 8%. Sequenced sample: tumor-adjacent normal tissue. Source of these receptors: a donor at least 40 years old with non-small cell lung cancer. The CDR3 runs from the conserved cysteine through the conserved F or W. D genes are given only for firm matches. Not every row has a clone size; where given, it reads once, few, many or a size class.

>TRBJ1-5|TRBV27|NA|NA
CASSLGSNQPQHF
TGTGCCAGCAGTTTGGGTAGCAATCAGCCCCAGCATTTT
>TRBJ2-1|TRBV11-3|NA|TRBD2
CASSPGGGASYNEQFF
TGTGCCAGCAGCCCCGGCGGGGGGGCGAGTTACAATGAGCAGTTCTTC
>TRBJ1-2|TRBV4-2|NA|TRBD1
CASSQRNPGTGGDYGYTF
TGTGCCAGCAGCCAAAGGAATCCCGGGACAGGGGGCGACTATGGCTACACCTTC
>TRBJ2-3|TRBV5-1|NA|NA
CASSSNSDGTDTQYF
TGCGCCAGCAGTTCGAACTCCGACGGCACAGATACGCAGTATTTT
>TRBJ2-3|TRBV7-6|NA|NA
CASSLTRSTDTQYF
TGTGCCAGCAGCTTGACTCGGAGCACAGATACGCAGTATTTT
>TRBJ1-2|TRBV24-1|NA|NA
CATSDVSRGGYTF
TGTGCCACCAGTGATGTCTCCAGAGGTGGCTACACCTTC
>TRBJ2-1|TRBV9|once|NA
CASSNRGAPYNEQFF
TGTGCCAGCAGCAACCGGGGGGCCCCATACAATGAGCAGTTCTTC
>TRBJ1-6|TRBV19|NA|NA
CASSISRENSPLHF
TGTGCCAGTAGTATATCCAGGGAGAATTCACCCCTCCACTTT
>TRBJ2-3|TRBV27|NA|NA
CASRPSTRVVGVMQYF
TGTGCCAGCAGACCGTCGACTAGAGTGGTTGGGGTTATGCAGTATTTT
>TRBJ2-1|TRBV10-2|NA|NA
CASSDPPNHNEQFF
TGCGCCAGCAGTGACCCTCCCAACCACAATGAGCAGTTCTTC
>TRBJ1-6|TRBV14|NA|TRBD1
CASSLSRGQSYNSPLHF
TGTGCCAGCAGCCTGAGCAGGGGGCAGTCCTATAACTCACCCCTCCACTTT
>TRBJ1-5|TRBV6-1|NA|TRBD1
CASSAATGARNQPQHF
TGTGCCAGCAGTGCGGCGACAGGGGCTCGCAATCAGCCCCAGCATTTT
>TRBJ2-1|TRBV11-3|NA|NA
CASSDGTAGEQFF
TGTGCCAGCAGCGACGGGACCGCGGGGGAGCAGTTCTTC
>TRBJ1-2|TRBV12-3/TRBV12-4|NA|NA
CASAASRGYGYTF
TGTGCCAGCGCCGCAAGCAGGGGCTATGGCTACACCTTC
>TRBJ1-2|TRBV7-9|NA|TRBD1
CASSPGGSGYGYTF
TGTGCCAGCAGCCCAGGGGGGTCAGGCTATGGCTACACCTTC
>TRBJ2-3|TRBV7-6|NA|NA
CASSWERNTDTQYF
TGTGCCAGCAGCTGGGAAAGAAACACAGATACGCAGTATTTT
>TRBJ2-5|TRBV9|NA|NA
CASSVRATGETQYF
TGTGCCAGCAGCGTCCGGGCCACCGGAGAGACCCAGTACTTC
>TRBJ2-3|TRBV7-2|NA|NA
CASSLTGSDTQYF
TGTGCCAGCAGCCTAACAGGGTCGGATACGCAGTATTTT
>TRBJ1-1|TRBV5-1|NA|NA
CASSLGVENTEAFF
TGCGCCAGCAGCTTGGGGGTAGAGAACACTGAAGCTTTCTTT
>TRBJ1-1|TRBV2|NA|NA
CASSSRVKEAFF
TGTGCCAGCAGTAGCAGGGTAAAGGAAGCTTTCTTT